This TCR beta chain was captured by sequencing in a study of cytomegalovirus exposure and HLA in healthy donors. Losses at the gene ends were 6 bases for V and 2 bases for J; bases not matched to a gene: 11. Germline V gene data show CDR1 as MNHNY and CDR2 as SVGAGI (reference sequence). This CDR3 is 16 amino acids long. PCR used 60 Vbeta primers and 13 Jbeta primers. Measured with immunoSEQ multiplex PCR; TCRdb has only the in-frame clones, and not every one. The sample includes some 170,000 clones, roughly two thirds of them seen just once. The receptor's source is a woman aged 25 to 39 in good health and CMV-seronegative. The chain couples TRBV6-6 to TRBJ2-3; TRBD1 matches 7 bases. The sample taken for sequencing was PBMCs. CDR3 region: CASSPRGQAITDTQYF. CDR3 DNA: TGTGCCAGCAGCCCCAGAGGACAGGCCATCACAGATACGCAGTATTTT.